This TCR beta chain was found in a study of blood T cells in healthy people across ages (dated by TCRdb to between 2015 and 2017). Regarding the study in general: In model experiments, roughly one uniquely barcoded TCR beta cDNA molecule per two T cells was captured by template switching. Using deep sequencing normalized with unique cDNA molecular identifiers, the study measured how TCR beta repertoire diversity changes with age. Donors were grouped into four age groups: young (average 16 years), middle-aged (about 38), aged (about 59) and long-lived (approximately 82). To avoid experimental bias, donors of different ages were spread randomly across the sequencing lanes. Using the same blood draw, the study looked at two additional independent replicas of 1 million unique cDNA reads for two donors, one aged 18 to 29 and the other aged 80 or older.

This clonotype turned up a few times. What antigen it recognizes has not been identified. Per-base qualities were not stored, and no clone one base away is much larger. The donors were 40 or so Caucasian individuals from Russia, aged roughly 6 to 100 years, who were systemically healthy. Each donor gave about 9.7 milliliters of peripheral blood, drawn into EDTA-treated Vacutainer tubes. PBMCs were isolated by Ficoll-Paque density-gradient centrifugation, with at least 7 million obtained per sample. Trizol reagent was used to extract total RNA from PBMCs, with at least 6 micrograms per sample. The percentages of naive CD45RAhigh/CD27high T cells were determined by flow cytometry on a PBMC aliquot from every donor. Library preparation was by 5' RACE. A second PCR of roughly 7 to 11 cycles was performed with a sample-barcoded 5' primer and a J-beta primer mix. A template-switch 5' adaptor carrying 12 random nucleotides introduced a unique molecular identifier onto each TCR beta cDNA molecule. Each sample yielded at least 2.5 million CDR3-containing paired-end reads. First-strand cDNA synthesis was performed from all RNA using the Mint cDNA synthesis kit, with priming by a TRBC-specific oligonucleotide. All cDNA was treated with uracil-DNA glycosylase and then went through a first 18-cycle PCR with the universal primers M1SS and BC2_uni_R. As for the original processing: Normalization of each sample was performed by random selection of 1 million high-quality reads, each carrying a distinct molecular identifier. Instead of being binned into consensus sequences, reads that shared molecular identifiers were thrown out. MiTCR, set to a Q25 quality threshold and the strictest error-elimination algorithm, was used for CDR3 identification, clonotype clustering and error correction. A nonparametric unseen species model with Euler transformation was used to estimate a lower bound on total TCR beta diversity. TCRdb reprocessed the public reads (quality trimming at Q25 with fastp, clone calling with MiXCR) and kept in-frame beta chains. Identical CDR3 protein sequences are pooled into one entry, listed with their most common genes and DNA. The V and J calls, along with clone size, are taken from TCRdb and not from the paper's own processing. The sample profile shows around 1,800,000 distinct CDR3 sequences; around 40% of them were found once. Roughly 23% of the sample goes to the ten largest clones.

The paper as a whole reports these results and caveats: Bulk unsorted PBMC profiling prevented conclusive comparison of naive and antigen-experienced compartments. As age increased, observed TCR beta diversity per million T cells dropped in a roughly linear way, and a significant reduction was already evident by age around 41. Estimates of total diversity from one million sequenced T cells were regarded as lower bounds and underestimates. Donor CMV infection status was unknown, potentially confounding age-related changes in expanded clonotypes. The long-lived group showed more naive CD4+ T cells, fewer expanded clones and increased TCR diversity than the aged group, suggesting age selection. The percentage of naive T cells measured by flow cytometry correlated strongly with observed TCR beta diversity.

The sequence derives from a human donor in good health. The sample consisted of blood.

The base sequence is TGTGCCAGCAGCTTAGGTACCAGCAATGAGCAGTTCTTC. Its translation reads: CASSLGTSNEQFF. The rearranged segments are TRBV7-2 and TRBJ2-1; no D segment can be confidently identified. Counted from cysteine to phenylalanine, this CDR3 has 13 amino acids. Only the CDR3 part of the read is kept: 39 bases, read in frame from the first base. V loses 1 base of germline sequence and J loses 6 bases, and the interval between the two ends is 7 bases. The germline V gene supplies CDR1 SGHTA and CDR2 FQGNSA.